This T cell receptor (beta chain) was captured in a study of blood T cell repertoires in COVID-19. Participants' reported clinical history set cohort assignment. The assay was immunoSEQ multiplex PCR, and TCRdb's table has in-frame clones only and misses some. The sample has a few hundred thousand clones; around nine tenths are singletons. The germline V gene has CDR1 SGHKS and CDR2 YYEKEE (reference sequence). The CDR3 covers 15 residues. V lost 5 bases and J lost 3; bases outside the gene matches: 7. The chain joins TRBV5-5 to TRBJ2-7; 11 nucleotides match TRBD1. This clonotype originated in a woman aged 45-60 years who had recovered from COVID-19. The sample was PBMCs or T cells enriched from blood (not recorded which). The CDR3 DNA sequence: TGTGCCAGCAGTCCATTCGGGACAGGGGGCTACGAGCAGTACTTC. Protein product: CASSPFGTGGYEQYF.